This T cell receptor beta chain was identified in a study of post-analysis software for immune sequencing data. There are 16 residues in the CDR3. Trimming removed 0 bases at V and 3 bases at J, with 14 bases between. From germline, CDR1 is SGHDN and CDR2 FVKESK. A word on this clonotype: Its target is unknown.

Tagging with unique molecular identifiers was a feature of the TCR beta cDNA libraries. When about 0.95 to 10 million T cells were used, they gave about 550,000 cDNA molecules. Using its own MiXCR run on the PCR reads, TCRdb lists one record per CDR3 protein. The sample lists about 680,000 distinct CDR3 sequences; approximately 60% were seen once. General observations from the study: The five TRBV segments detected at higher frequency in patients than in controls included TRBV5-6, TRBV5-1 and TRBV20-1.

The sequencing input was blood. The J gene is TRBJ1-2, the V gene TRBV14, with D unclear. The receptor was derived from a girl aged 2 to 9 with multiple sclerosis. In nucleotides, the CDR3 is TGTGCCAGCAGCCAAGATTTTGGTCTCCCGGACTATGGCTACACCTTC. This encodes CASSQDFGLPDYGYTF.